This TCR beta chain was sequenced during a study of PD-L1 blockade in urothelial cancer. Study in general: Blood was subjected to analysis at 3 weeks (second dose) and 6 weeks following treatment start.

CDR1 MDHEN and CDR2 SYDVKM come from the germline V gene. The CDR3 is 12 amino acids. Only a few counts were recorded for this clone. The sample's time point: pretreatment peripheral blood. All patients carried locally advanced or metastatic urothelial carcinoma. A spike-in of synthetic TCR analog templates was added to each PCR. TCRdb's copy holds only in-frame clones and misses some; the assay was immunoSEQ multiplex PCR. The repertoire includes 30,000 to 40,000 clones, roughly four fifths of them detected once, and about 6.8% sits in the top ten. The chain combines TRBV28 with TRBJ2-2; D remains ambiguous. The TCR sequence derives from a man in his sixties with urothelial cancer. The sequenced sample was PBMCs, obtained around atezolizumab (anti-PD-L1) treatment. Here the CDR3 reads CALGPNTGELFF. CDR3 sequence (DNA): TGTGCGCTGGGCCCGAACACCGGGGAGCTGTTTTTT.